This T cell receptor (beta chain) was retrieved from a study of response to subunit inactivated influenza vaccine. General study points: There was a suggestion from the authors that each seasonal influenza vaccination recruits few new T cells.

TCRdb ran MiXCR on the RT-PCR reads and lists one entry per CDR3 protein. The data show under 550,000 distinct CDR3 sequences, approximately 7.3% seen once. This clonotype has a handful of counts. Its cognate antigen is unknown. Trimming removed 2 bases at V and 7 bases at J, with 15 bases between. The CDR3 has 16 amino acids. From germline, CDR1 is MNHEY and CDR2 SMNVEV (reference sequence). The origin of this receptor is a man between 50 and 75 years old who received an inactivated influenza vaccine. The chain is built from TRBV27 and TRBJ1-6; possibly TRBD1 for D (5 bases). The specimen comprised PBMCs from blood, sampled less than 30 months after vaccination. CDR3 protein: CASSLEPGAGNSPLHF. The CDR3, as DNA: TGTGCCAGCAGTTTAGAACCCGGGGCCGGGAATTCACCCCTCCACTTT.